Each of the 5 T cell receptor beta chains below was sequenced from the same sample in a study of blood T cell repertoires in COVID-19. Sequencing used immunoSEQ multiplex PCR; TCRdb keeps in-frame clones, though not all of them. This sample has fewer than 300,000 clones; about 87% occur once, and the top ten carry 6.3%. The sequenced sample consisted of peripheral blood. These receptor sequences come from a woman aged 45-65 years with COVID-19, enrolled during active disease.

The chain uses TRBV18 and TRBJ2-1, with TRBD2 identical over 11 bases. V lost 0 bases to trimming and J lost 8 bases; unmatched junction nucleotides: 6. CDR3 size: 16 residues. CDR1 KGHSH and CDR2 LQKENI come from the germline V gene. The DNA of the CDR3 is TGTGCCAGCTCACCACCTGCTAGCGGGAGGATCCATGAGCAGTTCTTC. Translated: CASSPPASGRIHEQFF. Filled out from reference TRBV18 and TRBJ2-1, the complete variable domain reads NAGVMQNPRHLVRRRGQEARLRCSPMKGHSHVYWYRQLPEEGLKFMVYLQKENIIDESGMPKERFSAEFPKEGPSILRIQQVVRGDSAAYFCASSPPASGRIHEQFFGPGTRLTVL.

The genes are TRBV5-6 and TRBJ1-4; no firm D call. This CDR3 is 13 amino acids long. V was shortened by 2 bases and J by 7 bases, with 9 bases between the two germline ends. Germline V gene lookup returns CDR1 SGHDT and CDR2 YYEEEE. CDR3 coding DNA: TGTGCCAGCAGCTTTCCCCGCGGTGAAAAACTGTTTTTT. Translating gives CASSFPRGEKLFF.

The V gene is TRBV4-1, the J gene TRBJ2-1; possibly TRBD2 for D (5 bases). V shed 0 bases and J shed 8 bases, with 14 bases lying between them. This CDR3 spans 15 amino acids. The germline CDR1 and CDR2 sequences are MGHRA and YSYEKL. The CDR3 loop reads CASSQETPSRDEQFF. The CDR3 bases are TGCGCCAGCAGCCAAGAGACCCCTAGCCGCGATGAGCAGTTCTTC.

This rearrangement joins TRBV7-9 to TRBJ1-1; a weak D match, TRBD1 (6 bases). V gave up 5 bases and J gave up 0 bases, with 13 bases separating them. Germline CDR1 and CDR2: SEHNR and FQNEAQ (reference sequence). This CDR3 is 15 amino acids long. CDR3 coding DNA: TGTGCCAGCAGCAAACAGGGAGGGATGAACACTGAAGCTTTCTTT. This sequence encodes CASSKQGGMNTEAFF.

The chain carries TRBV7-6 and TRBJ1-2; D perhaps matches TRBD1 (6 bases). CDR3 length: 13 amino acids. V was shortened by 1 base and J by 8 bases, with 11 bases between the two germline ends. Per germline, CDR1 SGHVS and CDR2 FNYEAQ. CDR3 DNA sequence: TGTGCCAGCAGCTTAGAGAGGGGACAAGGCTACACCTTC. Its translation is CASSLERGQGYTF.